The clone carrying this T cell receptor (beta chain) was seen repeatedly, ten times or more. Its antigen is as yet unknown. This sample was included in a study of T cells after yellow fever vaccination. Germline-derived CDR1 and CDR2 are MGHRA and YSYEKL. The CDR3 runs 17 residues. With 0 bases clipped from V and 3 bases from J, the junction kept 9 bases outside the gene matches. In making TCR cDNA, 5'RACE template switching added a universal primer site and UMIs to it. MiXCR was run by TCRdb on the 5' RACE reads, yielding one entry per CDR3 protein. Of over 250,000 distinct CDR3 sequences in the sample, about 5.2% were seen once. Overall study findings and caveats: Post-booster reappearance was seen for most primary-vaccination clones (around 96% CD4, around 91% CD8).

The chain combines TRBV4-1 with TRBJ2-3; TRBD1 matches 7 bases. This sequence originates from a man between 18 and 35 years old who received the YFV17D yellow fever vaccine. Sequencing was performed on CD4+ T cells sorted from PBMCs, taken on the day of the yellow fever booster vaccination. The CDR3 DNA sequence: TGCGCCAGCAGCCAAGATTATAGGGGGCAATCGACAGATACGCAGTATTTT. Translation: CASSQDYRGQSTDTQYF.